This is a list of T cell receptor beta chains from one sample in a study of blood T cell repertoires in COVID-19. Measured with immunoSEQ multiplex PCR; TCRdb has only the in-frame clones, and not every one. The sample carries roughly 72,000 clones, roughly 82% recorded once. Sequenced input: peripheral blood. The source of these receptors is a woman older than 75 with acute or convalescent COVID-19. CDR3s include the opening cysteine and the closing phenylalanine or tryptophan. D genes are given only for firm matches. The listing skips clone size in some rows; elsewhere it reads once, few, many or a size class.

clone size	V gene	D gene	J gene	CDR3 protein	CDR3 DNA
NA	TRBV12-5	TRBD2	TRBJ2-1	CARNSGAYNEQFF	TGTGCTAGAAATAGCGGGGCCTACAATGAGCAGTTCTTC
NA	TRBV14	NA	TRBJ1-4	CASSPDTYNEKLFF	TGTGCCAGCAGCCCCGACACCTATAATGAAAAACTGTTTTTT
NA	TRBV9	TRBD1	TRBJ1-1	CASSVALGQGVHTEAFF	TGTGCCAGCAGCGTAGCTCTGGGACAGGGGGTACACACTGAAGCTTTCTTT
once	TRBV24-1	TRBD2	TRBJ2-3	CATSDPRRQLAGGPGTQYF	TGTGCCACCAGTGATCCCCGGCGACAGCTAGCGGGAGGGCCGGGTACGCAGTATTTT
NA	TRBV7-9	NA	TRBJ1-2	CASSPLTGVYGYTF	TGTGCCAGCAGCCCCCTGACAGGTGTCTATGGCTACACCTTC
NA	TRBV5-1	TRBD1	TRBJ2-7	CASSLRDRGRSEQYF	TGCGCCAGCAGCCTCCGGGACAGGGGGCGAAGCGAGCAGTACTTC
NA	TRBV2	NA	TRBJ2-5	CASSGMTQYF	TGTGCCAGCAGTGGTATGACCCAGTACTTC
NA	TRBV19	TRBD1	TRBJ2-2	CASSTPTGAGTGELFF	TGTGCCAGTAGTACACCGACAGGGGCTGGCACCGGGGAGCTGTTTTTT
NA	TRBV5-1	TRBD1	TRBJ1-1	CASSLGGQEAFF	TGCGCCAGCAGCTTGGGGGGACAGGAAGCTTTCTTT
NA	TRBV27	TRBD2	TRBJ2-3	CASSFNSGRAGGTDTQYF	TGTGCCAGCAGTTTCAATAGCGGGAGGGCCGGGGGCACAGATACGCAGTATTTT
NA	TRBV5-8	NA	TRBJ2-7	CASSQRGGQLYEQYF	TGTGCCAGCAGCCAGCGAGGGGGTCAACTGTACGAGCAGTACTTC
NA	TRBV6-5	TRBD2	TRBJ2-7	CASSYYGEGGSYEQYF	TGTGCCAGCAGTTACTACGGGGAGGGAGGATCCTACGAGCAGTACTTC
NA	TRBV5-4	NA	TRBJ2-1	CASSLLGQINNEQFF	TGTGCCAGCAGCTTGCTGGGCCAGATTAACAATGAGCAGTTCTTC
NA	TRBV9	NA	TRBJ2-3	CASSSLGAVTDTQYF	TGTGCCAGCAGCTCCCTTGGGGCAGTTACAGATACGCAGTATTTT
few	TRBV7-6	TRBD2	TRBJ2-1	CASSPSTGTISYNEQFF	TGTGCCAGCAGCCCTTCCACCGGGACTATTTCCTACAATGAGCAGTTCTTC
once	TRBV11-2	NA	TRBJ1-2	CASSLDVRDGYTF	TGTGCCAGCAGCTTAGATGTCAGGGATGGCTACACCTTC
NA	TRBV30	NA	TRBJ1-1	CAWSVRTAEAFF	TGTGCCTGGAGTGTTAGGACAGCCGAAGCTTTCTTT
NA	TRBV19	TRBD1	TRBJ2-1	CASSGRWTGPEQFF	TGTGCCAGTAGTGGCCGGTGGACAGGGCCTGAGCAGTTCTTC
NA	TRBV7-2	TRBD2	TRBJ2-2	CASSFQAGGPYTGELFF	TGTGCCAGCAGCTTCCAAGCGGGAGGGCCCTACACCGGGGAGCTGTTTTTT
NA	TRBV2	TRBD1	TRBJ1-1	CASRDRAGGTEAFF	TGTGCCAGCAGAGATAGAGCAGGGGGCACTGAAGCTTTCTTT
NA	TRBV7-9	NA	TRBJ1-5	CASSLEGGNQPQHF	TGTGCCAGCAGCTTAGAGGGAGGCAATCAGCCCCAGCATTTT
NA	TRBV20-1	NA	TRBJ1-2	CSASGAANYGYTF	TGCAGTGCTAGTGGGGCCGCTAACTATGGCTACACCTTC
few	TRBV24-1	TRBD2	TRBJ2-5	CATSDLRLAGADQRETQYF	TGTGCCACCAGTGATTTGAGACTAGCGGGAGCAGACCAAAGAGAGACCCAGTACTTC
NA	TRBV19	NA	TRBJ1-2	CASSKQPNYGYTF	TGTGCCAGTAGTAAACAGCCCAACTATGGCTACACCTTC
NA	TRBV28	NA	TRBJ1-5	CASTSRINQPQHF	TGTGCCAGCACCTCCAGGATCAATCAGCCCCAGCATTTT
NA	TRBV5-1	NA	TRBJ2-1	CASSFLAEPYNEQFF	TGCGCCAGCAGCTTTTTAGCGGAGCCCTACAATGAGCAGTTCTTC
NA	TRBV5-1	NA	TRBJ2-7	CASSLLTATSYEQYF	TGCGCCAGCAGCTTATTAACAGCCACCTCCTACGAGCAGTACTTC
NA	TRBV27	NA	TRBJ2-3	CASSSTWRTGTDTQYF	TGTGCCAGCAGTTCGACCTGGCGGACAGGCACAGATACGCAGTATTTT
NA	TRBV16	TRBD1	TRBJ1-4	CASSRGTVEKLFF	TGTGCCAGCAGCCGGGGGACAGTCGAAAAACTGTTTTTT
NA	TRBV24-1	NA	TRBJ1-5	CATSDKQGMSQPQHF	TGTGCCACCAGTGATAAACAGGGTATGAGCCAGCCCCAGCATTTT